The T cell receptor beta chain under discussion was sequenced for a study of cytomegalovirus exposure and HLA in healthy donors. PCR employed 60 Vbeta and 13 Jbeta primers. Some clones are missing from TCRdb's copy, which holds only in-frame ones; the method was immunoSEQ multiplex PCR. This table holds approximately 190,000 clones, around 90% found once. Trimming took 0 bases from V and 0 from J, leaving 9 bases between them. CDR1 LGHNA and CDR2 YNFKEQ come from the germline V gene. CDR3 size: 17 residues. This chain links TRBV4-2 with TRBJ1-6; the D is unclear. Sequenced material: PBMCs. This clonotype was obtained from a boy between 2 and 10 years old in good health and CMV-seronegative. CDR3 sequence: CASSQDEGSSYNSPLHF. DNA of the CDR3: TGTGCCAGCAGCCAAGATGAGGGAAGCTCCTATAATTCACCCCTCCACTTT.